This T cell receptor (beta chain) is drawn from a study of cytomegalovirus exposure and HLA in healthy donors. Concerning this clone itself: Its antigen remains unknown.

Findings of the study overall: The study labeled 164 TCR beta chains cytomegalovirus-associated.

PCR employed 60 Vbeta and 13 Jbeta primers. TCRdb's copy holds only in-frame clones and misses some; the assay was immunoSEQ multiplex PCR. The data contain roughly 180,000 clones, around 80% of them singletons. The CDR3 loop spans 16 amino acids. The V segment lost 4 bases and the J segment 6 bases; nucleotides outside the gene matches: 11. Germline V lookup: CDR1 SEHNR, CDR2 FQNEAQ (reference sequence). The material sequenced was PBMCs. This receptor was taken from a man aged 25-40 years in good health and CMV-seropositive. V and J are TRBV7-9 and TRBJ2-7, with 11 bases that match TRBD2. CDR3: CASSSRVGTSGGEQYF. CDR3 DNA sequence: TGTGCCAGCAGCTCTAGGGTAGGGACTAGCGGCGGCGAGCAGTACTTC.